The next 8 T cell receptor beta chains were all read from a single sample in a study of Ad26.COV2.S vaccination and SARS-CoV-2 variants. The sample's treatment: roughly 19 received Ad26.COV2.S at low or high dose, single or two shots; about 5 received placebo; per-sample allocation not given. Material that was analyzed had been drawn on day 63 after the first vaccine or placebo injection. Produced via immunoSEQ multiplex PCR; TCRdb's table is partial and in-frame only. The sample yields approximately 300,000 clones, roughly 84% seen once. Sequencing used peripheral blood, obtained in a trial of Ad26.COV2.S vaccine versus placebo. Receptor source: a person between 18 and 65 years old who received the Ad26.COV2.S COVID-19 vaccine or a placebo.

The chain joins TRBV2 to TRBJ2-7; D unclear. Between the trimmed V and J ends, which lost 2 bases and 4 bases, there was a span of 6 bases. The germline V gene has CDR1 SNHLY and CDR2 FYNNEI. The CDR3 is 12 residues long. This chain's CDR3 is CASSEFWYEQYF. The CDR3 bases are TGTGCCAGCAGTGAATTCTGGTACGAGCAGTACTTC.

The V and J genes are TRBV14 and TRBJ1-1; D ambiguous. The CDR3 contains 13 residues. V shed 1 base and J shed 7 bases, with 10 bases lying between them. Germline V CDR1 and CDR2: SGHDN, FVKESK. CDR3 sequence (DNA): TGTGCCAGCAGCCAAGGGGGAGGGTTTGAAGCTTTCTTT. Its translation is CASSQGGGFEAFF.

This chain joins TRBV5-4 and TRBJ2-6; D uncertain. V was cut by 6 bases and J by 0 bases, with 10 bases left in between. CDR3 length equals 15 residues. Germline V gene sequence: CDR1 SGHNT, CDR2 YYREEE (reference sequence). DNA of the CDR3: TGTGCCAGCACCTACGTCCGCTCTGGGGCCAACGTCCTGACTTTC. Translating gives CASTYVRSGANVLTF.

Concerning this clone itself: A much more abundant neighbour one base away suggests this may be a read error. This sample includes further DNA sequences coding for the same CDR3. The J gene is TRBJ1-2, the V gene TRBV2; D gene ambiguous. Germline CDR1 reads SNHLY; CDR2 reads FYNNEI. The CDR3 has 12 residues. V shed 1 base and J shed 4 bases, with 4 bases lying between them. This chain's CDR3 is CASSEGGYGYTF. In nucleotides, the CDR3 is TGTGCCAGCAGTGAAGGGGGCTATGGCTACACCTTC.

This clone was picked up a small number of times. The chain uses TRBV10-2 and TRBJ2-1; 11 bases are a match to TRBD1. J gave up 7 bases and V 8 bases, and 19 bases lay outside the gene matches. Germline V gene sequence: CDR1 WSHSY, CDR2 SAAADI. The CDR3 sequence is 18 residues long. CDR3 region: CASVGSGDGTGGSNEQFF. CDR3 DNA: TGCGCCAGCGTCGGTAGCGGGGATGGGACAGGGGGTTCAAATGAGCAGTTCTTC.

The rearrangement uses TRBV7-2 and TRBJ2-7, with D possibly being TRBD1 (5 bases). In germline, CDR1 is SGHTA, CDR2 FQGNSA. Deletions cut 0 bases from V and 7 bases from J, with 7 bases between. This CDR3 has 12 residues. Here the CDR3 DNA reads TGTGCCAGCAGCTTAGCTCACAGGGAGCAGTACTTC. Translating it yields CASSLAHREQYF.

J is TRBJ2-3 and V is TRBV3-1 (or the pseudogene TRBV3-2), with 13 bases identical to TRBD2. Germline V gene data show CDR1 as LGHDT and CDR2 as YNNKEL (reference sequence). CDR3 size: 15 residues. V lost 7 bases and J lost 5; bases outside the gene matches: 6. CDR3 nucleotide sequence: TGTGCCAGCACCTCACTAGCGGGGGGGCAAGATACGCAGTATTTT. It translates to CASTSLAGGQDTQYF.

This sequence joins TRBV10-1 and TRBJ2-1, with D unclear. The V and J ends lost 3 bases and 5 bases respectively, with 20 bases between them. The germline CDR1 and CDR2 sequences are WNHNN and SYGVQD (reference sequence). CDR3 length: 17 amino acids. The CDR3 sequence: CASSDPRWPPNNNEQFF. The CDR3, as DNA: TGCGCCAGCAGTGATCCGAGGTGGCCCCCTAATAACAATGAGCAGTTCTTC.